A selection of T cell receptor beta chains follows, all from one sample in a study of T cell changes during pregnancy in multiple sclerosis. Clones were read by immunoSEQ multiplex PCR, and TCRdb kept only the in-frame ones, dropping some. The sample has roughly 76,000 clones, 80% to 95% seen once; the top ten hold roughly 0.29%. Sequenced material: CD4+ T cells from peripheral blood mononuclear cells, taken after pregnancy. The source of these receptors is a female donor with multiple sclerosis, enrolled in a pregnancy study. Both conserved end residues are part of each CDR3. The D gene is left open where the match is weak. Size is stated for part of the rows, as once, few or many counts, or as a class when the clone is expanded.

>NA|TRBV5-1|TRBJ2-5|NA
CASSWVGRGDQETQYF
TGCGCCAGCAGCTGGGTGGGGAGGGGGGACCAAGAGACCCAGTACTTC
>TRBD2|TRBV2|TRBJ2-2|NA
CAGGTSGSGELFF
TGTGCCGGAGGGACTAGCGGGAGTGGGGAGCTGTTTTTT
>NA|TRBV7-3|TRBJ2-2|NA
CASSLQGLNTGELFF
TGTGCCAGCAGTTTACAGGGTTTGAACACCGGGGAGCTGTTTTTT
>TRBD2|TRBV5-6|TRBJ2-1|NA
CATRTSGSPGYNEQFF
TGTGCCACCAGGACTAGCGGGAGCCCCGGGTACAATGAGCAGTTCTTC
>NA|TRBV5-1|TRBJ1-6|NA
CASSPGRDNSPLHF
TGCGCCAGCAGTCCGGGTCGCGATAATTCACCCCTCCACTTT
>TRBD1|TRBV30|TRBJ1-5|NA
CAWSVFRGGGRDRIFNQPQHF
TGTGCCTGGAGTGTTTTCAGGGGCGGTGGACGGGACAGGATTTTCAATCAGCCCCAGCATTTT
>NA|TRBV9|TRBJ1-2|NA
CASSVVGQSSYTF
TGTGCCAGCAGCGTAGTTGGACAGTCGAGCTACACCTTC
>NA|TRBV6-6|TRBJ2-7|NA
CASSLSGYEQYF
TGTGCCAGCAGCCTCTCGGGGTACGAGCAGTACTTC
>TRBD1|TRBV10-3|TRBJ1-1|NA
CATQRDRDKTEAFF
TGTGCCACGCAGCGGGACAGGGATAAAACTGAAGCTTTCTTT
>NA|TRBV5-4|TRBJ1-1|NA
CASSPSNTEAFF
TGTGCCAGCAGTCCGAGCAACACTGAAGCTTTCTTT
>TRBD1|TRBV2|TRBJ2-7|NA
CASSQDRGAYEQYF
TGTGCCAGCAGTCAGGACAGGGGAGCCTACGAGCAGTACTTC
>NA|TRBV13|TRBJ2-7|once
CASSFTGTYEQYF
TGTGCCAGCAGCTTCACGGGTACCTACGAGCAGTACTTC
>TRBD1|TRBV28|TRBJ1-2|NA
CASSLSWVGTANYGYTF
TGTGCCAGCAGTTTATCGTGGGTCGGGACAGCTAACTATGGCTACACCTTC
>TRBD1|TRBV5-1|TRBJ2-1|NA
CASSLDRGPGEQFF
TGCGCCAGCAGCTTGGACAGGGGACCGGGTGAGCAGTTCTTC
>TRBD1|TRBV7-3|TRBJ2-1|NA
CASSPGTGVRNEQFF
TGTGCCAGCAGCCCCGGGACAGGGGTTCGTAATGAGCAGTTCTTC
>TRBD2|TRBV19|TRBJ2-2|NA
CASSMRAGVASGELFF
TGTGCCAGTAGTATGCGAGCGGGGGTGGCGAGCGGGGAGCTGTTTTTT
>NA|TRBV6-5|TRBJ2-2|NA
CASRFRQNTGELFF
TGTGCCAGCCGTTTCAGGCAGAACACCGGGGAGCTGTTTTTT
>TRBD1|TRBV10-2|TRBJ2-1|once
CASSADRWDNEQFF
TGCGCCAGCAGTGCGGACAGGTGGGACAATGAGCAGTTCTTC
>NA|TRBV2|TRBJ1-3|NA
CASSLGGSGNTIYF
TGTGCCAGCAGTCTAGGGGGATCTGGAAACACCATATATTTT
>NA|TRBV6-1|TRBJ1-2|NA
CASRLERFYGYTF
TGTGCCAGCCGACTGGAACGCTTCTATGGCTACACCTTC
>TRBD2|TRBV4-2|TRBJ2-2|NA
CASSQDPSGGFNTGELFF
TGTGCCAGCAGCCAAGATCCTAGCGGGGGCTTTAACACCGGGGAGCTGTTTTTT
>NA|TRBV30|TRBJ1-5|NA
CAWSAGVNQPQHF
TGTGCCTGGAGTGCGGGGGTCAATCAGCCCCAGCATTTT
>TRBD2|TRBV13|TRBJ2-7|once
CASSSGLAGGVPYEQYF
TGTGCCAGCAGCTCTGGACTAGCGGGAGGAGTTCCCTACGAGCAGTACTTC
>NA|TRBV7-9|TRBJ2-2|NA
CASSLVGRNTGELFF
TGTGCCAGCAGCTTAGTAGGCAGGAATACCGGGGAGCTGTTTTTT
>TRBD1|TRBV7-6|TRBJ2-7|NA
CASSSRDRAYEQYF
TGTGCCAGCAGCTCAAGGGACAGGGCTTACGAGCAGTACTTC
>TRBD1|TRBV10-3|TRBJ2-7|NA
CAISQDREKDEQYF
TGTGCCATCAGTCAGGACAGGGAGAAGGATGAGCAGTACTTC
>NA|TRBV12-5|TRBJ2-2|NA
CASGSLWGGLNTGELFF
TGTGCTAGTGGTTCCTTATGGGGGGGCTTGAACACCGGGGAGCTGTTTTTT
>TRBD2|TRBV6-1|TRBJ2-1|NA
CASGAGTSGTNEQFF
TGTGCCAGCGGGGCCGGGACTAGCGGGACCAATGAGCAGTTCTTC
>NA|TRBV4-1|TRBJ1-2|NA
CASNPLWRYQVPSDTSYTF
TGCGCCAGCAACCCGTTGTGGCGGTACCAAGTCCCCAGCGATACTAGCTACACCTTC
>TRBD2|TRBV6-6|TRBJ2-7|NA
CASSYSTRTSSYEQYF
TGTGCCAGCAGTTACTCGACCAGGACTAGCTCCTACGAGCAGTACTTC
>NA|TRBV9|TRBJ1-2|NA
CASSPPNREQATLYGYTF
TGTGCCAGCAGCCCCCCTAACCGAGAACAGGCGACCCTCTATGGCTACACCTTC
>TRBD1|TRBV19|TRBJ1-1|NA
CASSIRFGQGMNTEAFF
TGTGCCAGTAGTATAAGGTTCGGACAGGGAATGAACACTGAAGCTTTCTTT
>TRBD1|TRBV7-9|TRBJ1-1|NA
CASSLVPTRDRGFGAFF
TGTGCCAGCAGCTTAGTTCCAACCCGGGACAGGGGATTCGGAGCTTTCTTT
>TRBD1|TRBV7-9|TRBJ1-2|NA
CASSLAGQDGYTF
TGTGCCAGCAGCTTAGCGGGACAGGATGGCTACACCTTC
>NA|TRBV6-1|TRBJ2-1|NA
CASSTERTGTEQFF
TGTGCCAGCAGTACCGAACGAACCGGGACAGAGCAGTTCTTC
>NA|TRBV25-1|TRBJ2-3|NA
CASSDAMDLHTDTQYF
TGTGCCAGCAGTGACGCCATGGACTTACACACAGATACGCAGTATTTT
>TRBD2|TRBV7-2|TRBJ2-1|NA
CASSATSGRALGNEQFF
TGTGCCAGCAGCGCGACTAGCGGGAGGGCCCTTGGCAATGAGCAGTTCTTC
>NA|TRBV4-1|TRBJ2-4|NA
CASSQEGAGDIIQYF
TGCGCCAGCAGCCAAGAGGGGGCGGGGGATATAATTCAGTACTTC
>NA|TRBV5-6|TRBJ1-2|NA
CASSSRYGYTF
TGTGCCAGCAGCTCCCGCTATGGCTACACCTTC
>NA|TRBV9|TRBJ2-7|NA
CASSPGTLVGQYF
TGTGCCAGCAGCCCCGGGACACTGGTGGGGCAGTACTTC
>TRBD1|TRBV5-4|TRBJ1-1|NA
CASSLVGTVEAFF
TGTGCCAGCAGCTTGGTGGGGACAGTTGAAGCTTTCTTT
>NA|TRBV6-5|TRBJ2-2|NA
CASGGTENTGELFF
TGTGCCAGCGGCGGGACAGAGAACACCGGGGAGCTGTTTTTT
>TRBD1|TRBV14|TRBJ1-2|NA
CASSQVEGAGGYTF
TGTGCCAGCAGCCAAGTGGAGGGGGCAGGTGGCTACACCTTC
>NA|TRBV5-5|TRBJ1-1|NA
CASTRGSQNTEAFF
TGCGCAAGCACCCGGGGAAGCCAGAACACTGAAGCTTTCTTT
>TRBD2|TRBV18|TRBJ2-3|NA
CASSPPIAGISDTQYF
TGTGCCAGCTCACCACCGATAGCGGGAATTTCGGATACGCAGTATTTT
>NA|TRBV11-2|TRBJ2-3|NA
CASSLNPQGDTQYF
TGTGCCAGCAGCTTAAATCCCCAGGGCGATACGCAGTATTTT
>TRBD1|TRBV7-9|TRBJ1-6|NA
CASSSSGGGYLLHF
TGTGCCAGCAGCTCCTCAGGGGGCGGATATCTCCTCCACTTT
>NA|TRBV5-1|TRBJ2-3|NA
CASSLAISTDTQYF
TGCGCCAGCAGCTTGGCCATTAGCACAGATACGCAGTATTTT
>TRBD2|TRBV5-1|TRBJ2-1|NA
CASSLAVGSGRDNEQFF
TGCGCCAGCAGCTTGGCCGTGGGTAGCGGGAGGGACAATGAGCAGTTCTTC
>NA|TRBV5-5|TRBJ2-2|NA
CASSPGVPTGELFF
TGTGCCAGCAGCCCAGGGGTTCCGACCGGGGAGCTGTTTTTT
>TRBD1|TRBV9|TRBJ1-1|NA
CASSVVGTGGVTEAFF
TGTGCCAGCAGCGTAGTCGGGACAGGGGGAGTCACTGAAGCTTTCTTT
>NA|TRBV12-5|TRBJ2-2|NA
CASGYRDISNTGELFF
TGTGCTAGTGGTTACCGGGACATTTCGAACACCGGGGAGCTGTTTTTT
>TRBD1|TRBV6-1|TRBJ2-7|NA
CASRGQVSSYEQYF
TGTGCCAGCAGGGGACAGGTTAGCTCCTACGAGCAGTACTTC
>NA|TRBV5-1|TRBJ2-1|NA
CASSLGGAGFDEQFF
TGCGCCAGCAGCTTGGGTGGAGCCGGTTTCGATGAGCAGTTCTTC
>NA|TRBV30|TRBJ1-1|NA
CAWAGTPNTEAFF
TGTGCCTGGGCGGGAACCCCCAACACTGAAGCTTTCTTT
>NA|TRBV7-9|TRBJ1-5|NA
CASSLGQGMSQPQHF
TGTGCCAGCAGCTTGGGGCAGGGAATGAGTCAGCCCCAGCATTTT